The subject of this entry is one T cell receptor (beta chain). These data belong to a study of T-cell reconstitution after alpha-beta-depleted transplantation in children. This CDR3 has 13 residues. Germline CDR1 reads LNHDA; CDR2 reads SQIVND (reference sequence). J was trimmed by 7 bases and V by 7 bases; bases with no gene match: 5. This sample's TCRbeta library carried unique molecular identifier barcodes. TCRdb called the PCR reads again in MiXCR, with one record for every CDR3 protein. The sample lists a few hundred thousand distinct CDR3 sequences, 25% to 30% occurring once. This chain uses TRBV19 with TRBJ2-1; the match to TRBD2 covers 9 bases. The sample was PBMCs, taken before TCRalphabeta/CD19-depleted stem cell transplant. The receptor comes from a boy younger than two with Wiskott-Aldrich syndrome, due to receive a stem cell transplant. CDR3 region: CASNSGSVNEQFF. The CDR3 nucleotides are TGTGCCAGTAATAGCGGGAGTGTAAATGAGCAGTTCTTC.